This T cell receptor beta chain was sequenced during a study of cytomegalovirus exposure and HLA in healthy donors. Study details: Earlier work reported approximately 100 million unique TCR beta sequences from 180 million or so T cells. Study observations and caveats: An observed cluster of highly shared sequence variants was recorded as a likely sequencing artifact. A missense variant in DCLRE1C was later tied to TCR beta V- and J-gene trimming.

This clone was seen more than once but under ten times. Its specificity is not known. Germline CDR1 and CDR2: MNHEY and SVGAGI. V dropped 4 bases and J dropped 1 base, with 7 bases sitting between them. The length of the CDR3 is 13 residues. It was with 60 Vbeta and 13 Jbeta primers that the PCR ran. Per the original data handling: Per a later analysis, the number of unique TCR beta chains was 75 million to 90 million, of which roughly 10 million were shared. Profiled with immunoSEQ multiplex PCR; TCRdb holds only in-frame clones, not every one. V and J calls plus clone size are reproduced from that table; the DNA served to infer D and trimming. Among about 200,000 clones listed, 65% to 80% were seen once.

The genes are TRBV6-5 and TRBJ1-1; no definite D call. The sample was PBMCs. This receptor was taken from a man aged 45-65 years in good health and CMV-seronegative. CDR3 nucleotide sequence: TGTGCCAGCAGTTTACAGAGGAACACTGAAGCTTTCTTT. Translated, it gives CASSLQRNTEAFF.